The 22 T cell receptor beta chains given below trace back to one sample, sequenced in a study of tumor-infiltrating lymphocytes in localized non-small cell lung cancer. Assay used: immunoSEQ multiplex PCR; TCRdb lists only in-frame clones, some missing. The sample lists about 16,000 clones; 35% to 55% were seen once. The sequenced sample was lung tumor tissue. These receptors were obtained from a human donor with non-small cell lung cancer.

A few counts support this clone. The gene calls are TRBV9 and TRBJ2-7; D perhaps matches TRBD1 (5 bases). The germline V gene has CDR1 SGDLS and CDR2 YYNGEE. V was clipped by 0 bases and J by 3 bases, with 13 bases between them. The CDR3 is made up of 15 amino acids. CDR3 protein: CASSVEAGSHYEQYF. The CDR3 DNA follows: TGTGCCAGCAGCGTAGAGGCAGGGTCTCACTACGAGCAGTACTTC.

The V call is TRBV5-1, the J call TRBJ2-3, with a possible D match to TRBD2 (5 bases). The ends were cut back, 1 base at V and 6 bases at J, with 9 bases in the middle. This CDR3 contains 13 residues. Germline CDR1 reads SGHRS; CDR2 reads YFSETQ. DNA for the CDR3: TGCGCCAGCAGCTTGCCCGGGATCGATACGCAGTATTTT. Translation: CASSLPGIDTQYF.

The chain recombines TRBV28 with TRBJ2-1, with a weak D call TRBD1 (6 bases). From germline, CDR1 is MDHEN and CDR2 SYDVKM. V lost 6 bases and J lost 5, with 17 bases in between. There are 15 residues in the CDR3. The CDR3 coding sequence is TGTGCCAGCAGACCTCCGGGACATATCAACAATGAGCAGTTCTTC. Translating gives CASRPPGHINNEQFF.

The sample holds a few counts of this clone. The chain couples TRBV9 to TRBJ1-1; 10 bases agree with TRBD1. With V trimmed by 0 bases and J by 0 bases, 5 bases remained unmatched. Germline lookup yields CDR1 SGDLS and CDR2 YYNGEE. The CDR3 runs 17 residues. The CDR3 coding sequence is TGTGCCAGCAGCGTAGCGTTTGGACAGGGGGTGAACACTGAAGCTTTCTTT. Its protein product is CASSVAFGQGVNTEAFF.

The chain is built from TRBV6-1 and TRBJ2-5; D perhaps matches TRBD1 (6 bases). This CDR3 region has 13 residues. Germline lookup yields CDR1 MNHNS and CDR2 SASEGT. V was trimmed by 5 bases and J by 1 base, leaving 8 bases between them. The CDR3 spells CASSTTGQETQYF. In DNA form, the CDR3 reads TGTGCCAGCAGTACGACAGGCCAAGAGACCCAGTACTTC.

This clone was counted many times. The rearrangement links TRBV27 to TRBJ1-6; D remains ambiguous. Between the trimmed V and J ends, which lost 3 bases and 8 bases, there was a span of 8 bases. Looked up from germline, CDR1 is MNHEY and CDR2 is SMNVEV (reference sequence). The CDR3 totals 13 residues. CDR3 coding DNA: TGTGCCAGCAGTTTTGTAGCAGATTCACCCCTCCACTTT. Translated: CASSFVADSPLHF.

This chain joins TRBV5-1 and TRBJ2-2, with D perhaps TRBD2 (6 bases). V lost 0 bases and J lost 6, with 12 bases in between. This CDR3 contains 15 residues. Germline CDR1 SGHRS, CDR2 YFSETQ. CDR3 loop: CASSLAVSGPGELFF. The CDR3 DNA reads as TGCGCCAGCAGCTTGGCAGTTAGCGGCCCCGGGGAGCTGTTTTTT.

The chain recombines TRBV28 with TRBJ2-7; D gene uncertain. CDR1 is MDHEN and CDR2 is SYDVKM in the germline V gene. V was cut by 5 bases and J by 5 bases, with 22 bases left in between. The CDR3 totals 16 residues. The CDR3 spells CASSRTWPPGAHEQYF. CDR3 sequence (DNA): TGTGCCAGCAGTCGAACCTGGCCCCCTGGTGCACACGAGCAGTACTTC.

This chain uses TRBV5-5 with TRBJ1-1; the D is unclear. The CDR3 covers 12 residues. The V and J ends lost 4 bases and 10 bases respectively, with 14 bases between them. Germline V CDR1 and CDR2: SGHKS, YYEKEE (reference sequence). CDR3 loop: CASSHDTGGAFF. The CDR3 region has the DNA TGTGCCAGCAGCCATGATACGGGAGGAGCTTTCTTT.

The gene calls are TRBV7-2 and TRBJ1-5, with TRBD1 as a possible D gene (5 bases). Germline assignment: CDR1 SGHTA and CDR2 FQGNSA. Trimming removed 1 base at V and 2 bases at J, with 9 bases between. The CDR3 spans 15 residues. The CDR3 region has the DNA TGTGCCAGCAGCTTAGATGCAGGGCGCAATCAGCCCCAGCATTTT. Its translation: CASSLDAGRNQPQHF.

This chain uses TRBV7-9 with TRBJ1-5; tentative D call: TRBD1 (6 bases). CDR3 length equals 15 residues. Germline CDR1 is SEHNR and CDR2 is FQNEAQ (reference sequence). The V end was cut by 3 bases, the J end by 5 bases, with 14 bases between. This chain's CDR3 is CASSFKQGADQPQHF. The CDR3 DNA reads as TGTGCCAGCAGCTTCAAACAGGGAGCGGATCAGCCCCAGCATTTT. Complete variable domain (other parts from reference TRBV7-9 and TRBJ1-5): DTGVSQNPRHKITKRGQNVTFRCDPISEHNRLYWYRQTLGQGPEFLTYFQNEAQLEKSRLLSDRFSAERPKGSFSTLEIQRTEQGDSAMYLCASSFKQGADQPQHFGDGTRLSIL.

The rearrangement joins TRBV4-3 to TRBJ2-1, with TRBD2 as a possible D gene (6 bases). Trimming removed 3 bases at V and 2 bases at J, with 14 bases between. Germline V gene lookup returns CDR1 LGHNA and CDR2 YSLEER. CDR3 length: 16 residues. CDR3 bases: TGCGCCAGCAGCCAGTACGGGGGTTTGGCCTACAATGAGCAGTTCTTC. The encoded protein is CASSQYGGLAYNEQFF.

The sample holds a few counts of this clone. The chain joins TRBV6-1 to TRBJ2-3, with 7 bases aligning to TRBD2. CDR1 and CDR2 from the germline V gene are MNHNS and SASEGT. The junction had 5 bases not matched to a gene; V was cut back by 7 bases and J by 1 base. The CDR3 has 14 residues. The chain's CDR3 is CASTQSGGTDTQYF. CDR3 coding DNA: TGTGCCAGCACCCAGAGCGGGGGCACAGATACGCAGTATTTT.

The chain employs TRBV5-6 and TRBJ2-6; D uncertain. The germline CDR1 and CDR2 sequences are SGHDT and YYEEEE. This CDR3 spans 15 amino acids. With 5 bases removed from V and 1 base from J, the gap between germline ends came to 10 bases. Here the CDR3 reads CASSSDPSGANVLTF. In DNA, the CDR3 is TGTGCCAGCAGTTCCGACCCATCTGGGGCCAACGTCCTGACTTTC.

The V gene is TRBV19, the J gene TRBJ1-2; TRBD1 agrees at 10 bases. There are 15 residues in the CDR3. After removal of 4 bases from V and 7 bases from J, the junction contained 9 bases not matched to a gene. Per the germline V gene, CDR1 is LNHDA and CDR2 is SQIVND (reference sequence). The CDR3 region is CASSTRQGATGGYTF. CDR3 DNA: TGTGCCAGTAGTACCAGACAGGGGGCGACGGGTGGCTACACCTTC.

This clone was counted a few times. The chain recombines TRBV10-3 with TRBJ1-1; 8 bases match TRBD1. The germline V gene has CDR1 ENHRY and CDR2 SYGVKD. The CDR3 has 14 residues. V trimming: 4 bases; J trimming: 6 bases; junction bases outside the gene matches: 7. The CDR3 sequence is CAISGQGTASEAFF. DNA for the CDR3: TGTGCCATCAGTGGACAGGGGACTGCTTCTGAAGCTTTCTTT.

The table lists this clone with many counts. This chain links TRBV2 with TRBJ2-7; 10 bases line up with TRBD1. The germline gives CDR1 SNHLY, CDR2 FYNNEI. The CDR3 consists of 15 residues. Germline trimming cut 5 bases from V and 0 bases from J; bases unmatched to any gene: 4. CDR3 sequence reads: CASSPDRGDSYEQYF. CDR3 bases: TGTGCCAGCAGTCCGGACAGGGGGGACTCCTACGAGCAGTACTTC.

This rearrangement joins TRBV4-1 to TRBJ2-3; no firm D call. Per the germline V gene, CDR1 is MGHRA and CDR2 is YSYEKL. V was shortened by 3 bases and J by 3 bases, with 7 bases between the two germline ends. The CDR3 covers 13 residues. The CDR3 nucleotides read TGCGCCAGCAGCCAGCAAGGGACAGATACGCAGTATTTT. It specifies CASSQQGTDTQYF.

This clone was detected only once. The chain carries TRBV20-1 and TRBJ1-1; D gene uncertain. V was pared by 2 bases and J by 2 bases, with 3 bases between. This CDR3 is built from 11 residues. CDR1 DFQATT and CDR2 SNEGSKA come from the germline V gene (reference sequence). CDR3 region: CSARFNTEAFF. DNA for the CDR3: TGCAGTGCTAGATTCAACACTGAAGCTTTCTTT.

The V call is TRBV11-2, the J call TRBJ2-1; a weak D match, TRBD2 (7 bases). Looked up from germline, CDR1 is SGHAT and CDR2 is FQNNGV. This CDR3 spans 15 amino acids. V lost 5 bases and J lost 6, with 17 bases in between. The CDR3, as DNA: TGTGCCAGCAGCCCCCGCCGGGGGGCCTCCAATGAGCAGTTCTTC. Translating gives CASSPRRGASNEQFF.

V gene TRBV5-8 combines with J gene TRBJ2-1; 10 nucleotides align to TRBD2. This CDR3 has 14 amino acids. CDR1 is SGHTS, CDR2 YDEGEE, per germline. The V and J ends lost 7 bases and 4 bases, in that order; junction bases with no gene match: 5. The CDR3 loop is CASLLGLAYNEQFF. The CDR3, as DNA: TGTGCCAGCCTATTGGGACTAGCGTACAATGAGCAGTTCTTC.

The chain employs TRBV6-4 and TRBJ1-2, with D tentatively TRBD1 (6 bases). Germline loops: CDR1 MRHNA, CDR2 SNTAGT. V lost 5 bases, J lost 8 bases, and 18 bases lay in between. CDR3 length: 14 residues. CDR3 amino acids: CASSYGQTYSGYTF. The CDR3 DNA follows: TGTGCCAGCAGTTATGGACAGACCTATTCCGGCTACACCTTC.